The sequence of this T cell receptor beta chain was determined in a study of blood T cell repertoires in COVID-19. Study-level information: Collection of acute and convalescent COVID-19 samples took place in the United States, Italy and Spain. Nucleic acid was either cDNA or gDNA, and it came from T cells, B-cell-depleted T cells, or PBMCs.

Repertoires were generated with immunoSEQ multiplex PCR, while TCRdb's copy carries only in-frame clones and drops some. In the table there are about 320,000 clones, around 86% of which are singletons. CDR1 and CDR2 (germline): LGHDT, YNNKEL (reference sequence). V shed 4 bases and J shed 2 bases, with 15 bases lying between them. This CDR3 region has 16 residues. The sample taken for sequencing was PBMCs or T cells enriched from blood (not recorded which). The V and J genes are TRBV3-1 (or the pseudogene TRBV3-2) and TRBJ1-3; the D is unclear. The sequence derives from a man aged 60 to 75 who had recovered from COVID-19. CDR3 DNA sequence: TGTGCCAGCAGCCCCCCCACCTCCAGAACTGGAAACACCATATATTTT. Protein: CASSPPTSRTGNTIYF.